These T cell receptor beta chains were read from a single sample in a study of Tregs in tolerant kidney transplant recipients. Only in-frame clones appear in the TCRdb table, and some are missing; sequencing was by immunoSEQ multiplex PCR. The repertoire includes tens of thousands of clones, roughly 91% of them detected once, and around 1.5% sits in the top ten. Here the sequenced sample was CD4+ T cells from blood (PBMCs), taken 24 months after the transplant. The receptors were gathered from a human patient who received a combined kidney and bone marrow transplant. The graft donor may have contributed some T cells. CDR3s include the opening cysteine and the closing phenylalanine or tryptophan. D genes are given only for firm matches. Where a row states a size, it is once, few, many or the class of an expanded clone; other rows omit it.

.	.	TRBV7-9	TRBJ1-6	TGTGCCAGCAGCCCAGCGGCGAGCTCCTATAATTCCCCCCTCCACTTT	CASSPAASSYNSPLHF
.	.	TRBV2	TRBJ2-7	TGTGCCAGCAGTGCAACCTACGAGCAGTACTTC	CASSATYEQYF
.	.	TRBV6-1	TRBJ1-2	TGTGCCAGCACTATACCTAACTATGGCTACACCTTC	CASTIPNYGYTF
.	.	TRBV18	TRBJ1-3	TGTGCCAGCTCACCAAATCAGGTCTCTGGAAACACCATATATTTT	CASSPNQVSGNTIYF
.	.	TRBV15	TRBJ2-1	TGTGCCACCAGCAGATCCGTATACAATGAGCAGTTCTTC	CATSRSVYNEQFF
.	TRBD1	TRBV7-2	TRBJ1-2	TGTGCCAGCAGCTTAGTCGGGGGTGGACAGGGGGCTCGGTATGGCTACACCTTC	CASSLVGGGQGARYGYTF
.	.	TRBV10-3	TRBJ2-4	TGTGCCATCAGTCTAGGGAGAGCTGACATTCAGTACTTC	CAISLGRADIQYF
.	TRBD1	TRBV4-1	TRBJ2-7	TGCGCCAGCAGCTTGGGACAGGGTATTACCTACGAGCAGTACTTC	CASSLGQGITYEQYF
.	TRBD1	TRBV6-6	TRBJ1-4	TGTGCCAGCAGGGGGACAGGGGGTTGGGAAAAACTGTTTTTT	CASRGTGGWEKLFF
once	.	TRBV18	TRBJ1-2	TGTGCCAGCTCACCACCATCTACAGGCACAAACTATGGCTACACCTTC	CASSPPSTGTNYGYTF
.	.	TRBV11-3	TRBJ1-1	TGTGCCAGCAGCACGCAGACAGGAGTGAACACTGAAGCTTTCTTT	CASSTQTGVNTEAFF
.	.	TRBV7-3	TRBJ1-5	TGTGCCTCTGAGGAGAATCAGCCCCAGCATTTT	CASEENQPQHF
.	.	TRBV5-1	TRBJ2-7	TGCGCCAGCAGCTTGCTCAATCGGGGTGTCGAGCAGTACTTC	CASSLLNRGVEQYF
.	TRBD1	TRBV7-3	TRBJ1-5	TGTGCCAGCAGCTTAACAGGACAGGGTACTGAGCCCCAGCATTTT	CASSLTGQGTEPQHF
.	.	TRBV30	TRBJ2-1	TGTGCCTGGAGTACTATGAGCTCCTACAATGAGCAGTTCTTC	CAWSTMSSYNEQFF
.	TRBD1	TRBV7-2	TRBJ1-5	TGTGCCAGCAGTTACGACAGGGGTAATCAGCCCCAGCATTTT	CASSYDRGNQPQHF
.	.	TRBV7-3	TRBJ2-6	TGTGCCAGCAGCTTAGACAGCTCTGGGGCCAACGTCCTGACTTTC	CASSLDSSGANVLTF
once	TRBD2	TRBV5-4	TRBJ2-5	TGTGCCAGCAGCTCGGGACTAGCGGCGGAAGAGACCCAGTACTTC	CASSSGLAAEETQYF
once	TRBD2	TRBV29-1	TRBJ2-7	TGCAGCGTTGTGACTAGCGGGACCTACGAGCAGTACTTC	CSVVTSGTYEQYF
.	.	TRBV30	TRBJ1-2	TGTGCCTGGAGTGTAGCTACAGTGGATGGCTACACCTTC	CAWSVATVDGYTF
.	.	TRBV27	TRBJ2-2	TGTGCCAGCAGTTTCTTGGGGTTCACAGGGTTCACCGGGGAGCTGTTTTTT	CASSFLGFTGFTGELFF
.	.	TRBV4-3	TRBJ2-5	TGCGCCAGCAGCCAAGATACGGGAGAGACCCAGTACTTC	CASSQDTGETQYF
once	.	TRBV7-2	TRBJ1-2	TGTGCCAGCAGCTCCAAGAACCCCAGGGCTCACACCTTC	CASSSKNPRAHTF
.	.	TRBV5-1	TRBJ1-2	TGCGCCAGCAGCGGGGGGTCGGGACTTTTTAACTATGGCTACACCTTC	CASSGGSGLFNYGYTF
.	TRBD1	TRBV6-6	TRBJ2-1	TGTGCCAGCAGTTACCCGGGACAGGGCGGTGAGCAGTTCTTC	CASSYPGQGGEQFF
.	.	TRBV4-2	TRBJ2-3	TGTGCCAGCAGCCAAGATAGCCCTCCCCAAACAGATACGCAGTATTTT	CASSQDSPPQTDTQYF
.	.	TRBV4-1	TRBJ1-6	TGCGCCAGCAGCCAAGACGTCGACAGCACAAATTCCCCCCTCCACTTT	CASSQDVDSTNSPLHF
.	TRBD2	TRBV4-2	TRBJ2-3	TGTGCCAGCAGCCAAGGAGGGACTAGCGGATACACAGATACGCAGTATTTT	CASSQGGTSGYTDTQYF
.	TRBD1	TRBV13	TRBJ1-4	TGTGCCAGCAGCCACACAGGGGCCCAAGTCAATGAAAAACTGTTTTTT	CASSHTGAQVNEKLFF
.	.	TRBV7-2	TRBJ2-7	TGTGCCAGCAGCCCTGACTCCCTCTACGAGCAGTACTTC	CASSPDSLYEQYF
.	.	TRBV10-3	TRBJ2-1	TGTGCCATCAGCGACCAGCGGTCGGGTGAGCAGTTCTTC	CAISDQRSGEQFF
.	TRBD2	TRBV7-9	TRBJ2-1	TGTGCCAGCAGCCCCCCCGGGACTAGCAAGTTTGAGCAGTTCTTC	CASSPPGTSKFEQFF
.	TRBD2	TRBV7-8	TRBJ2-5	TGTGCCAGCAGCGGGGGGGCCCAGTACTTC	CASSGGAQYF
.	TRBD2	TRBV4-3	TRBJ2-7	TGCGCCAGCAGCCAAGGGACTAGCGGAATGTACGAGCAGTACTTC	CASSQGTSGMYEQYF
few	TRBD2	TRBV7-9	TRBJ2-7	TGTGCCAGCAGCTTAGCGTTAGCGGGGGGTTCCGAGCAGTACTTC	CASSLALAGGSEQYF
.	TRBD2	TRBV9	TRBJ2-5	TGTGCCAGCAGCGTAGAGACTAGCGGGAACCAAGAGACCCAGTACTTC	CASSVETSGNQETQYF
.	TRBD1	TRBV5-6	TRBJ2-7	TGTGCCAGCAGCGTAGGTCGTCGGACAGGGGAGAACGAGCAGTACTTC	CASSVGRRTGENEQYF
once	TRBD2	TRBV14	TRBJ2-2	TGTGCCAGCAGCCTAGTCAATAGCGGGGCAGCGAACACCGGGGAGCTGTTTTTT	CASSLVNSGAANTGELFF
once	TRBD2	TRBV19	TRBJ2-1	TGTGCCACAAACGGACTAGCGGGAGTGGGTGAGCAGTTCTTC	CATNGLAGVGEQFF
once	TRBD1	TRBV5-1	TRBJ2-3	TGCGCCAGCAGCTACTCCGGGACAGGGAGGGCAGATACGCAGTATTTT	CASSYSGTGRADTQYF
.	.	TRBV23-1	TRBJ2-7	TGCGCCAGCAGTCAGAATAGCGGAACCTACGAGCAGTACTTC	CASSQNSGTYEQYF
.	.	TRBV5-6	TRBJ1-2	TGTGCCAGCAGCTCGAAGAGGGTACCGCGCAATGGCTACACCTTC	CASSSKRVPRNGYTF
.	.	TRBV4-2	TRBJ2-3	TGTGCCAGCAGCCAAGTAGCGCCCACAGATACGCAGTATTTT	CASSQVAPTDTQYF
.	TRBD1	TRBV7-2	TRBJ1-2	TGTGCCAGCAGCTTAGCCTCCGGACAGGGGTTTGGCTACACCTTC	CASSLASGQGFGYTF
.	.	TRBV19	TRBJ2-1	TGTGCCACCAGGAATCGGGGGTCCTACAATGAGCAGTTCTTC	CATRNRGSYNEQFF
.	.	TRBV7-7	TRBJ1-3	TGTGCCAGCAGCCCCCGTGGAGAGCCTGGAAACACCATATATTTT	CASSPRGEPGNTIYF
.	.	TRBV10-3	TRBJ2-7	TGTGCCATCAGTTACAGCTCCTACGAGCAGTACTTC	CAISYSSYEQYF